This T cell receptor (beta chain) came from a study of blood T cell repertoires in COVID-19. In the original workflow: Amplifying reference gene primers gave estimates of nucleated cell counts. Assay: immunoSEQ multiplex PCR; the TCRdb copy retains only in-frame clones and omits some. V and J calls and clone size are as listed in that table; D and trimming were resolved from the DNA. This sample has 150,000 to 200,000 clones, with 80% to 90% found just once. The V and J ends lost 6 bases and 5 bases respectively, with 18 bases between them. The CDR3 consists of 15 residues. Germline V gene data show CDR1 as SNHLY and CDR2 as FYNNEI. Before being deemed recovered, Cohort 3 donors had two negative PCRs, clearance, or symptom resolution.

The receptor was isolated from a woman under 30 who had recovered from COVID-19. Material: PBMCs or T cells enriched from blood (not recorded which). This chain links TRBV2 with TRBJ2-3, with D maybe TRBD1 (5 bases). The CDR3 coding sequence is TGTGCCAGCAGCGCCGCCTTGGGGCCGGGAGATACGCAGTATTTT. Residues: CASSAALGPGDTQYF.